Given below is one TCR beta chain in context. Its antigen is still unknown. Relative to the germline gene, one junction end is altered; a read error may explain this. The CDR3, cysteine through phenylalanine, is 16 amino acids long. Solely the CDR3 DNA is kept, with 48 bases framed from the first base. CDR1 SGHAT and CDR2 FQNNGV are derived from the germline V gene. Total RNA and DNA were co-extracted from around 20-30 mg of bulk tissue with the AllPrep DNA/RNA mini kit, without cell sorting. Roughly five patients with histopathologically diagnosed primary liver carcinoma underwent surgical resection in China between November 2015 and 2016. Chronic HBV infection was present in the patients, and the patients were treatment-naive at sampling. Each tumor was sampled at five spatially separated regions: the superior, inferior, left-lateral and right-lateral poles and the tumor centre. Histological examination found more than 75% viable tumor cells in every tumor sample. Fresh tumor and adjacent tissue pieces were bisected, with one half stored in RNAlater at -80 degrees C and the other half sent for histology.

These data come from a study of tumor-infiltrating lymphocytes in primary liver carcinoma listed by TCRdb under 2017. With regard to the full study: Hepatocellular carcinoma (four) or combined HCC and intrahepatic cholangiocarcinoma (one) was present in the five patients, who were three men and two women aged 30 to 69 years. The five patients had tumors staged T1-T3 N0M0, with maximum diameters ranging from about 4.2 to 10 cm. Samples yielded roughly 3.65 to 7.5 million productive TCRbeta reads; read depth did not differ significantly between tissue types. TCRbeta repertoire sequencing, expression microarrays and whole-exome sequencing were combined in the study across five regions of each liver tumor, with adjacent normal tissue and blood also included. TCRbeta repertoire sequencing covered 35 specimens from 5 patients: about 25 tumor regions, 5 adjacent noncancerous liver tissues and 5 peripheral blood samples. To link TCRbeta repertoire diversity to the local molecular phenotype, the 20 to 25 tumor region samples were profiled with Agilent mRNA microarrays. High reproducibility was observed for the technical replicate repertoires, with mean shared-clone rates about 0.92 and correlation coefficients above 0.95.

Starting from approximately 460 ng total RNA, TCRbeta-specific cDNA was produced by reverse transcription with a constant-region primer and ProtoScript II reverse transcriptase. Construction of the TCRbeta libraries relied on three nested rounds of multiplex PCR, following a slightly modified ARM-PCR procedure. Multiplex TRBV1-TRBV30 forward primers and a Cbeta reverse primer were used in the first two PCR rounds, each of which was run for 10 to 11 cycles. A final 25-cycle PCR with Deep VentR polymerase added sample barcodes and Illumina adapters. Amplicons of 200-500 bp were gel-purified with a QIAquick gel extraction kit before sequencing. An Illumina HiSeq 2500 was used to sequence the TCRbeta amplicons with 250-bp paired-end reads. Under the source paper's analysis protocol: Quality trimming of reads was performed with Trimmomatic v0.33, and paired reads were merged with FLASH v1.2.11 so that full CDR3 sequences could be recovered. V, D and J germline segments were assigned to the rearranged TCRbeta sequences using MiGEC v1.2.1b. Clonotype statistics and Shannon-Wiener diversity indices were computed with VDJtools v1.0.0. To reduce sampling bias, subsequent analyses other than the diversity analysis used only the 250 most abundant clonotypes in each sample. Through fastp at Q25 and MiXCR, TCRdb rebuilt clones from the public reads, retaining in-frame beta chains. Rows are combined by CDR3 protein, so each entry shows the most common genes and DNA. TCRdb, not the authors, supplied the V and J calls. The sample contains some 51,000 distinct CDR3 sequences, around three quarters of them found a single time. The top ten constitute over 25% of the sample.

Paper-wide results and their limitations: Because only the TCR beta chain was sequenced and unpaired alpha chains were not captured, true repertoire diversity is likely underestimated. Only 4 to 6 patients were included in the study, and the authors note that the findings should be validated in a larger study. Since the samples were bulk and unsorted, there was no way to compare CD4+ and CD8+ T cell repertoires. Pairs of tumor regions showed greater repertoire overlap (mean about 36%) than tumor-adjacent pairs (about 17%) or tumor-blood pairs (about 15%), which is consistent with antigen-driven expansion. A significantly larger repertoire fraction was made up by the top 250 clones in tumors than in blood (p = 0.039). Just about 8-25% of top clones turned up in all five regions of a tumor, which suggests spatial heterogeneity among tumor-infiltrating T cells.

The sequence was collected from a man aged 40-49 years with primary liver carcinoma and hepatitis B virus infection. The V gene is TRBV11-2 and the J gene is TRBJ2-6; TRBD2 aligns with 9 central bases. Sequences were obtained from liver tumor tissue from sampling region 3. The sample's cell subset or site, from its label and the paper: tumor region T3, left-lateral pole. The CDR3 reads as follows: CVSSPGLAAGANVLTF. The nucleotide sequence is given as TGCGTCAGCAGTCCGGGACTAGCTGCTGGGGCCAACGTCCTGACTTTC. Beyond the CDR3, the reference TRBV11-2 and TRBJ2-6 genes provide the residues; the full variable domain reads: EAGVAQSPRYKIIEKRQSVAFWCNPISGHATLYWYQQILGQGPKLLIQFQNNGVVDDSQLPKDRFSAERLKGVDSTLKIQPAKLEDSAVYLCVSSPGLAAGANVLTFGAGSRLTVL.